The 28 T cell receptor beta chains below all came from one sample that was sequenced in a study of cytomegalovirus exposure and HLA in healthy donors. The PCR employed 60 Vbeta primers together with 13 Jbeta primers. Data came from immunoSEQ multiplex PCR; TCRdb stores just in-frame clones and leaves some out. The sample lists some 40,000 clones, approximately 80% seen once, with 10% to 13% in the top ten. Material: PBMCs. The receptors stem from a woman younger than 35 in good health and CMV-seropositive.

V is TRBV5-4 and J is TRBJ2-6; 10 bases agree with TRBD2. Germline CDR1 and CDR2: SGHNT and YYREEE (reference sequence). This CDR3 has 18 amino acids. The V and J ends lost 3 bases and 0 bases, in that order; junction bases with no gene match: 6. CDR3 bases: TGTGCCAGCAGCTACGGACTAGCGGCGAGCTCTGGGGCCAACGTCCTGACTTTC. Translating it yields CASSYGLAASSGANVLTF.

The J gene is TRBJ2-1, the V gene TRBV6-1; maybe TRBD2 (6 bases). The CDR3 has 16 residues. The V and J ends lost 2 bases and 4 bases respectively, with 15 bases between them. Germline loops: CDR1 MNHNS, CDR2 SASEGT. In DNA form, the CDR3 reads TGTGCCAGCAGTGAAATTTCGGCGGGGCTGTACAATGAGCAGTTCTTC. The encoded protein is CASSEISAGLYNEQFF.

This chain connects TRBV28 to TRBJ2-7, with 11 positions matching TRBD2. V was clipped by 5 bases and J by 0 bases; unmatched bases: 9. The CDR3 has 17 amino acids. CDR1 MDHEN and CDR2 SYDVKM come from the germline V gene. This CDR3 is CASSLRVLAGDSYEQYF. The CDR3 nucleotides are TGTGCCAGCAGTCTCAGGGTACTAGCGGGAGACTCCTACGAGCAGTACTTC.

By sample fraction, this clone is medium-sized. V usage is TRBV19 and J usage is TRBJ2-7; 11 nucleotides match TRBD2. Germline V CDR1 and CDR2: LNHDA, SQIVND (reference sequence). The V and J ends lost 10 bases and 0 bases, in that order; junction bases with no gene match: 8. The CDR3 is 15 amino acids. In nucleotides, the CDR3 is TGTGCCACTGCAGTGACTAGCGGGATCTCCTACGAGCAGTACTTC. Its translation is CATAVTSGISYEQYF.

J is TRBJ2-7 and V is TRBV5-8, with D possibly matching TRBD1 (6 bases). Germline CDR1 SGHTS, CDR2 YDEGEE. The CDR3 runs to 14 residues. Trimming pared 3 bases from V and 4 bases from J, leaving 14 bases between. The chain's CDR3 is CASSYREIKYEQYF. For the CDR3, the DNA is TGTGCCAGCAGCTACAGGGAAATAAAGTACGAGCAGTACTTC.

The genes are TRBV10-2 and TRBJ1-3; weak D call: TRBD1 (5 bases). V was clipped by 2 bases and J by 5 bases, with 13 bases between them. Germline assignment: CDR1 WSHSY and CDR2 SAAADI. The CDR3 contains 15 residues. DNA of the CDR3: TGCGCCAGCAGTGAGGAAGGGGTTCGGCGAAACACCATATATTTT. This translates into CASSEEGVRRNTIYF.

CDR3 region: CASSLEQGNHYEQYF. The DNA for the CDR3 is TGTGCCAGCAGCTTAGAACAGGGGAACCACTACGAGCAGTACTTC. The chain recombines TRBV7-6 with TRBJ2-7, with 7 positions matching TRBD1. After removal of 1 base from V and 3 bases from J, the junction contained 6 bases not matched to a gene. Germline-derived CDR1 and CDR2 are SGHVS and FNYEAQ. This CDR3 is built from 15 residues.

This rearrangement joins TRBV2 to TRBJ2-7; 7 bases map to TRBD1. The germline V gene has CDR1 SNHLY and CDR2 FYNNEI. CDR3 length: 14 amino acids. V dropped 2 bases and J dropped 3; count of bases not matched to a gene: 4. The CDR3 sequence: CASSEQGVGYEQYF. In nucleotides, the CDR3 is TGTGCCAGCAGTGAACAGGGGGTAGGCTACGAGCAGTACTTC.

This sequence joins TRBV15 and TRBJ2-3; 9 nucleotides line up with TRBD1. The trim removed 0 bases at V and 6 bases at J, leaving 7 bases unmatched. The V gene's germline CDR1 is LNHNV and CDR2 YYDKDF (reference sequence). The CDR3 spans 16 residues. The CDR3, as DNA: TGTGCCACCAGCAGAGATCCGGGACAGGGCGCCGATACGCAGTATTTT. Protein: CATSRDPGQGADTQYF.

This clone appeared a few times. The chain uses TRBV6-5 and TRBJ2-7; D is unresolved. V was pared by 0 bases and J by 2 bases, with 8 bases between. The CDR3 totals 14 residues. The germline gives CDR1 MNHEY, CDR2 SVGAGI. For the CDR3, the DNA is TGTGCCAGCAGTTACTCGGTTTCAGCCTACGAGCAGTACTTC. It translates to CASSYSVSAYEQYF.

The chain combines TRBV18 with TRBJ1-2; 10 nucleotides agree with TRBD1. The CDR3 extends over 19 amino acids. J was trimmed by 2 bases and V by 3 bases; bases with no gene match: 15. Germline values: CDR1 KGHSH, CDR2 LQKENI. In DNA form, the CDR3 reads TGTGCCAGCTCACCGTTAATGGGACAGGGGTCGGAGCGGAACTATGGCTACACCTTC. Its protein is CASSPLMGQGSERNYGYTF.

V gene TRBV7-3 combines with J gene TRBJ2-1, with D uncertain. The germline gives CDR1 SGHTA, CDR2 FQGTGA. This CDR3 region has 12 residues. The ends were cut back, 6 bases at V and 9 bases at J, with 12 bases in the middle. In nucleotides, the CDR3 is TGTGCCAGCAGAACACCGCGCGGTGAGCAGTTCTTC. It encodes CASRTPRGEQFF. Full variable domain (rest looked up from reference TRBV7-3 and TRBJ2-1): GAGVSQTPSNKVTEKGKYVELRCDPISGHTALYWYRQSLGQGPEFLIYFQGTGAADDSGLPNDRFFAVRPEGSVSTLKIQRTERGDSAVYLCASRTPRGEQFFGPGTRLTVL.

The J gene is TRBJ2-7, the V gene TRBV6-5; the D gene is possibly TRBD2 (5 bases). The CDR3 is made up of 16 amino acids. Germline V gene lookup returns CDR1 MNHEY and CDR2 SVGAGI. Trimming removed 2 bases from V and 6 bases from J, with 20 bases in between. Written as DNA, the CDR3 is TGTGCCAGCAGTTACCTCCCGGGGTTTTCGGGGATCGAGCAGTACTTC. Encoded protein: CASSYLPGFSGIEQYF.

The J gene is TRBJ2-3, the V gene TRBV5-1; TRBD2 agrees at 10 bases. Losses at the gene ends were 3 bases for V and 5 bases for J; bases not matched to a gene: 9. This CDR3 has 16 residues. Looked up from germline, CDR1 is SGHRS and CDR2 is YFSETQ. The CDR3, as DNA: TGCGCCAGCAGCTCCGCAGCGGGAGGGCCCGGAGATACGCAGTATTTT. This sequence encodes CASSSAAGGPGDTQYF.

This clone occurred a few times. The gene calls are TRBV19 and TRBJ1-2, with 8 bases fitting TRBD1. Germline CDR1 LNHDA, CDR2 SQIVND (reference sequence). The ends lost 3 bases at V and 4 bases at J; junction bases unmatched: 4. The CDR3 has 14 amino acids. The CDR3 region has the DNA TGTGCCAGTAGTATCGGAGACAGGGGCTATGGCTACACCTTC. It encodes CASSIGDRGYGYTF.

The chain combines TRBV19 with TRBJ2-1, with TRBD1 matching 8 bases. Per germline, CDR1 LNHDA and CDR2 SQIVND (reference sequence). The CDR3 covers 12 residues. The V segment lost 6 bases and the J segment 7 bases; nucleotides outside the gene matches: 2. This CDR3 is CASSGQGNEQFF. CDR3 sequence (DNA): TGTGCCAGTAGCGGACAGGGAAATGAGCAGTTCTTC.

The gene calls are TRBV7-9 and TRBJ2-3; perhaps TRBD1 as D (6 bases). There are 13 residues in the CDR3. CDR1 and CDR2 from the germline V gene are SEHNR and FQNEAQ (reference sequence). Between the trimmed V and J ends, which lost 5 bases and 3 bases, there was a span of 9 bases. The CDR3: CASSRTGTDTQYF. The CDR3 nucleotides are TGTGCCAGCAGCCGAACAGGGACAGATACGCAGTATTTT.

V and J are TRBV2 and TRBJ1-1, with 9 bases matching TRBD1. V shed 9 bases, J shed 2 bases, and the junction held 19 bases outside the gene matches. The CDR3 length is 18 residues. Looked up from germline, CDR1 is SNHLY and CDR2 is FYNNEI. The DNA for the CDR3 is TGTGCCAGACAGCTCACAGGGGGCGCGGGAAAGCTAAACACTGAAGCTTTCTTT. Residues: CARQLTGGAGKLNTEAFF.

This chain connects TRBV21-1 to TRBJ1-4. TRBV21-1 is termed a pseudogene. CDR3 length: 17 residues. This CDR3 is CASSRRAGVKTNEKLFF. The CDR3 region has the DNA TGTGCCAGCAGCAGGAGGGCAGGTGTTAAAACTAATGAAAAACTGTTTTTT.

The chain employs TRBV5-1 and TRBJ1-2; a possible D gene is TRBD1 (5 bases). Per germline, CDR1 SGHRS and CDR2 YFSETQ. Trimming took off 0 bases at V and 8 bases at J, with 8 bases between the two ends. CDR3 length equals 12 residues. CDR3 coding DNA: TGCGCCAGCAGCTTGGCGGGGGAGGGCTACACCTTC. It codes for CASSLAGEGYTF.

About this clone: Germline and junction disagree at one end, which may indicate a read error. The chain has TRBV2 and TRBJ2-7; D not resolved. Germline V gene data show CDR1 as SNHLY and CDR2 as FYNNEI. The CDR3 covers 12 residues. The CDR3 sequence is CASSSTYYEQHF. The CDR3 DNA reads as TGTGCCAGCAGTTCAACTTACTACGAGCAGCACTTC.

About this clone itself: The junction shows a germline mismatch at one end, possibly a read error. J is TRBJ2-7 and V is TRBV7-2; D is unresolved. Per germline, CDR1 SGHTA and CDR2 FQGNSA. This CDR3 is 14 amino acids long. CDR3 sequence reads: CASSVAGFRLKQYF. CDR3 DNA: TGTGCCAGCAGCGTAGCCGGGTTTAGGCTAAAGCAGTACTTC.

The chain carries TRBV7-3 and TRBJ2-3; the match to TRBD2 covers 12 bases. This CDR3 is built from 17 residues. Germline V gene lookup returns CDR1 SGHTA and CDR2 FQGTGA. Germline trimming cut 3 bases from V and 4 bases from J; bases unmatched to any gene: 8. CDR3 sequence: CASSLSSGGAGADTQYF. The CDR3 region has the DNA TGTGCCAGCAGCTTGTCTAGCGGGGGGGCCGGGGCAGATACGCAGTATTTT.

The chain recombines TRBV5-6 with TRBJ1-4; TRBD1 might be the D (6 bases). V lost 4 bases, J lost 8 bases, and 15 bases lay in between. The germline gives CDR1 SGHDT, CDR2 YYEEEE. The CDR3 is 14 amino acids. The CDR3 is CASSPTGLREKLFF. DNA for the CDR3: TGTGCCAGCAGCCCTACAGGGCTGAGGGAAAAACTGTTTTTT. Variable domain in full (rest from reference TRBV5-6 and TRBJ1-4): DAGVTQSPTHLIKTRGQQVTLRCSPKSGHDTVSWYQQALGQGPQFIFQYYEEEERQRGNFPDRFSGHQFPNYSSELNVNALLLGDSALYLCASSPTGLREKLFFGSGTQLSVL.

The chain is built from TRBV7-6 and TRBJ1-1, with a possible D match to TRBD1 (6 bases). This CDR3 region has 15 residues. Germline V CDR1 and CDR2: SGHVS, FNYEAQ. V lost 1 base and J lost 1, with 10 bases in between. The CDR3 loop is CASSLGGGGNTEAFF. Written as DNA, the CDR3 is TGTGCCAGCAGCTTAGGGGGGGGCGGGAACACTGAAGCTTTCTTT.

The chain is built from TRBV20-1 and TRBJ2-3, with D maybe TRBD2 (6 bases). Trimming left V 3 bases short and J 6 bases short, with 7 bases between. The CDR3 is 11 amino acids. Per germline, CDR1 DFQATT and CDR2 SNEGSKA (reference sequence). The CDR3 DNA sequence: TGCAGTGCTAGCGGGGGTGATACGCAGTATTTT. Its protein product is CSASGGDTQYF.

The rearrangement links TRBV5-1 to TRBJ2-5; TRBD2 agrees at 11 bases. The germline V gene encodes CDR1 SGHRS and CDR2 YFSETQ. V dropped 3 bases and J dropped 2; count of bases not matched to a gene: 3. The CDR3 is 15 residues long. CDR3 sequence (DNA): TGCGCCAGCAGCTCGGGACTAGCGGTACAAGAGACCCAGTACTTC. Translating gives CASSSGLAVQETQYF.

The rearrangement joins TRBV5-6 to TRBJ2-5; D possibly corresponds to TRBD1 (6 bases). With 2 bases removed from V and 5 bases from J, the gap between germline ends came to 16 bases. Germline-derived CDR1 and CDR2 are SGHDT and YYEEEE. This CDR3 spans 15 amino acids. The CDR3 sequence is CASSLPRGAGETQYF. The CDR3 DNA sequence: TGTGCCAGCAGCTTACCCAGGGGCGCAGGGGAGACCCAGTACTTC.